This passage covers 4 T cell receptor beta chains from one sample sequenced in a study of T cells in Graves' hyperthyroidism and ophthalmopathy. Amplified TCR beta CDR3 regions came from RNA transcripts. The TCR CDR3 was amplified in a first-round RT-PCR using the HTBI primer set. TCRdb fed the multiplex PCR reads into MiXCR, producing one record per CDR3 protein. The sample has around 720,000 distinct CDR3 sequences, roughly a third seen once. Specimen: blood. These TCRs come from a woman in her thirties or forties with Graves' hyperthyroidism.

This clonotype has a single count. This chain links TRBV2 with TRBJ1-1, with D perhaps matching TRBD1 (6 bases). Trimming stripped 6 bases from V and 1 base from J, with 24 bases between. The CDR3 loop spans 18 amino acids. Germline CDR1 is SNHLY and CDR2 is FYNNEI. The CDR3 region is CASSAAPAGGGSNTEAFF. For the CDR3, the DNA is TGTGCCAGCAGCGCGGCCCCGGCAGGCGGGGGCTCGAACACTGAAGCTTTCTTT.

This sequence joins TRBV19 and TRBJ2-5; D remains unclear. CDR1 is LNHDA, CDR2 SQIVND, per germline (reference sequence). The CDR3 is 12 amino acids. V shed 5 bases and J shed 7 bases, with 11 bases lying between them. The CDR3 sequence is CASSPDGRTQYF. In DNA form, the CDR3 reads TGTGCCAGTAGTCCCGACGGACGGACCCAGTACTTC.

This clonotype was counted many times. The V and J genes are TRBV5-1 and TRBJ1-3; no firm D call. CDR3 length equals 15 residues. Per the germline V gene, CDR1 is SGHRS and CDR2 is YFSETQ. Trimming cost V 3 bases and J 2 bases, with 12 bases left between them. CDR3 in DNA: TGCGCCAGCAGCTCCTCGGGCAGCGCTGGAAACACCATATATTTT. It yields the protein CASSSSGSAGNTIYF.

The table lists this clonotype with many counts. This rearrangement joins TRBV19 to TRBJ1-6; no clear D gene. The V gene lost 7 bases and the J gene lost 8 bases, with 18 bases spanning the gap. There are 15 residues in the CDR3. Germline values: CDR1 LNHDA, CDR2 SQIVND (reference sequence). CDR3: CASTLLGGSDSPLHF. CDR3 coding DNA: TGTGCCAGTACCCTCTTGGGAGGGAGTGATTCACCCCTCCACTTT.